This TCR beta chain was documented in a study of blood T cell repertoires in COVID-19 (dated by TCRdb to the early 2020s). About the investigation overall: Collaborator samples came from the United States, Italy and Spain and covered acute and convalescent phases of COVID-19. The repertoires were made available in a free public database intended to serve as a resource for research on the immune response to SARS-CoV-2. Where available, HLA class I and class II types were taken from metadata supplied by the sample provider and were not determined by assay-based typing. Samples were obtained from the ongoing ImmuneRACE study (first 160 participants) and from roughly 1,300 subjects provided by 6 global collaborators. The dataset comprised deeply sampled blood TCRbeta repertoires from subjects exposed to, actively infected with, or recovered from COVID-19. Sample metadata almost always included a de-identified subject ID, COVID-19 status, age in years and sex. The material from the prospective study consisted of cDNA or gDNA derived from T cells, B-cell-depleted T cells, or PBMCs.

Results and caveats for the whole study, not just this receptor: The amount of clinical and demographic metadata varied by source and participant and was provided uncurated.

TCRbeta CDR3 regions were amplified from genomic DNA by means of the immunoSEQ Assay, a bias-controlled multiplex PCR. In the original analysis: Within the assay, amplification of reference gene primers was used to estimate how many nucleated cells each sample contained. To quantify the absolute abundance of each unique TCRbeta CDR3 rearrangement, sequence reads were collapsed and filtered. Productive Simpson clonality was computed per sample as the square root of Simpson's diversity index over productive rearrangements. Imported from immuneACCESS, the table was reduced by TCRdb to in-frame sequences with V and J called. These copies leave out some clones; in studies compared against another copy, an unresolved V gene accounts for under half, and the cause of the remainder is not known. That table is the source of V, J and clone size, and D and trimming were worked out from the DNA. The sample table holds around 100,000 clones, of which 89% were seen once. The top ten constitute roughly 5% of the sample.

One collaborating source in Seattle enrolled patients while the patients were actively infected and followed the patients over time throughout the course of disease. Each collaborating institution followed its own protocols to collect whole blood in K2EDTA tubes. For TCRbeta analysis, collaborators shipped samples in one of three forms: frozen whole blood, isolated PBMCs, or DNA extracted from either of those sample types. CDR1 and CDR2 are read off the germline V gene as SGHRS and YFSETQ. Including cysteine and phenylalanine, the CDR3 has 16 amino acids. The entry retains the CDR3 DNA only, 48 bases that are in frame from base 1. At the junction V is shortened by 0 bases and J by 9 bases; bases outside the gene matches: 15. About this clone itself: This receptor's antigen is unknown. No clone much larger than this one lies a single base away; base qualities are absent.

The sample comprised peripheral blood. This sequence was found in a man aged 60-69 years with COVID-19, enrolled during active disease. Recombination linked TRBV5-1 to TRBJ2-7; 7 central nucleotides agree with TRBD1. The sequence in DNA is TGCGCCAGCAGCTTGGCAGGGGTAGGGGGCCAATCCGCGCAGTACTTC. This is translated as CASSLAGVGGQSAQYF.